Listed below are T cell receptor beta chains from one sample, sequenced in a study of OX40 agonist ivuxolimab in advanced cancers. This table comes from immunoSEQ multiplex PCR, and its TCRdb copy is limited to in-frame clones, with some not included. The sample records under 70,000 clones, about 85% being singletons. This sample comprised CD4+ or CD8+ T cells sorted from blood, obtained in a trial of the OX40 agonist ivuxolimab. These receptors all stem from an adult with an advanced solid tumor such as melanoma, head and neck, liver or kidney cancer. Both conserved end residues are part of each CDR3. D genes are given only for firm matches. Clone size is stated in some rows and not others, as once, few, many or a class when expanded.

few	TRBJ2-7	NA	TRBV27	CASSLSWANGEQYF	TGTGCCAGCAGTTTATCGTGGGCTAACGGAGAGCAGTACTTC
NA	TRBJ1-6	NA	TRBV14	CASSQEWPDNSPLHF	TGTGCCAGCAGCCAAGAGTGGCCTGATAATTCACCCCTCCACTTT
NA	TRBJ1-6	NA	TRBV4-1	CASSQDITFPNSPLHF	TGCGCCAGCAGCCAAGATATAACTTTTCCAAACTCACCCCTCCACTTT
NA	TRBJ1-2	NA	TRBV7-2	CASSLAGPNYGYTF	TGTGCCAGCAGCTTAGCGGGACCTAACTATGGCTACACCTTC
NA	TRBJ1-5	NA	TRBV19	CASRRLGEPQHF	TGTGCCAGTAGACGACTTGGGGAGCCCCAGCATTTT
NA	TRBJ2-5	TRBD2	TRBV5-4	CASSPQLGGGETQYF	TGTGCCAGCAGCCCCCAGCTTGGCGGGGGGGAGACCCAGTACTTC
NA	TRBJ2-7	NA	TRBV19	CASSPEQGGEQYF	TGTGCCAGTAGTCCTGAACAGGGAGGCGAGCAGTACTTC
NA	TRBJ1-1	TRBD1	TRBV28	CASSGGDRLNTEAFF	TGTGCCAGCAGTGGGGGGGACAGGTTGAACACTGAAGCTTTCTTT
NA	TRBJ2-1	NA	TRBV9	CASSEGPYNEQFF	TGTGCCAGCAGCGAAGGCCCGTACAATGAGCAGTTCTTC
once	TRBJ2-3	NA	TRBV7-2	CASSPGLGLTDTQYF	TGTGCCAGCAGCCCTGGACTGGGGCTCACAGATACGCAGTATTTT
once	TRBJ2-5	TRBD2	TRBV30	CAWSLRLAGGETQYF	TGTGCCTGGAGCCTAAGGCTAGCGGGAGGAGAGACCCAGTACTTC
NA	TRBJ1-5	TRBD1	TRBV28	CASKLSGGGQPQHF	TGTGCCAGCAAACTATCAGGGGGCGGTCAGCCCCAGCATTTT
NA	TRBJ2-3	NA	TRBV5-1	CASSLRPSTDTQYF	TGCGCCAGCAGCTTGCGTCCTAGCACAGATACGCAGTATTTT
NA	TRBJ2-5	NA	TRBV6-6	CAASSPGQETQYF	TGTGCCGCCTCTTCCCCGGGGCAAGAGACCCAGTACTTC
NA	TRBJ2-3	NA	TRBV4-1	CASSLFGSSSDTQYF	TGCGCCAGCAGTTTATTCGGCAGTAGCTCAGATACGCAGTATTTT
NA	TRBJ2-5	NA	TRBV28	CASSPTSPNRETRYF	TGTGCCAGCAGCCCAACGAGCCCGAATCGCGAGACCCGGTACTTC
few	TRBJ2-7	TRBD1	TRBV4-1	CASSPKWDRVDEQYF	TGCGCCAGCAGCCCAAAGTGGGACAGGGTCGACGAGCAGTACTTC
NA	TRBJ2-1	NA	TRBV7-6	CASSLGGSEQFF	TGTGCCAGCAGCTTAGGGGGGAGTGAGCAGTTCTTC
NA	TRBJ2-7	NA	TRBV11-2	CASRTAYEQYF	TGTGCCAGCAGGACAGCCTACGAGCAGTACTTC
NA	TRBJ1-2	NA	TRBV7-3	CASSLKHGLANYGYTF	TGTGCCAGCAGCTTAAAGCACGGATTAGCTAACTATGGCTACACCTTC
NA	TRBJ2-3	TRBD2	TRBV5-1	CASSGGLAGTTYTDTQYF	TGCGCCAGCAGCGGGGGACTAGCGGGCACGACTTACACAGATACGCAGTATTTT
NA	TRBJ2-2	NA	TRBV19	CASSMSMTGELFF	TGTGCCAGTAGTATGAGTATGACCGGGGAGCTGTTTTTT
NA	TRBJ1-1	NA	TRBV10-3	CAISETNTEAFF	TGTGCCATCTCGGAGACGAACACTGAAGCTTTCTTT
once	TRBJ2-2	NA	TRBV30	CAAGTENTGELFF	TGTGCTGCCGGGACGGAAAACACCGGGGAGCTGTTTTTT
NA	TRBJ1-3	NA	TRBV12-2	CASRPPTGLISGNTIYF	TGTGCAAGTCGCCCCCCGACAGGGCTAATCTCTGGAAACACCATATATTTT
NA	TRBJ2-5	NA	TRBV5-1	CASSPDRQETQYF	TGCGCCAGCAGTCCCGATCGCCAAGAGACCCAGTACTTC
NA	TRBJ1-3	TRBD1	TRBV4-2	CASSLSGGQSSGNTIYF	TGTGCCAGCAGCCTATCAGGGGGACAAAGCTCTGGAAACACCATATATTTT
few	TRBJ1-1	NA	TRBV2	CASSYNQGTEAFF	TGTGCCAGCAGCTATAACCAGGGGACTGAAGCTTTCTTT
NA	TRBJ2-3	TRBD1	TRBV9	CASSPIQGARTDTQYF	TGTGCCAGCAGCCCCATCCAGGGGGCCCGCACAGATACGCAGTATTTT
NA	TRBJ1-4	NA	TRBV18	CASSPTRLSEKLFF	TGTGCCAGCTCACCAACTAGACTGAGTGAAAAACTGTTTTTT
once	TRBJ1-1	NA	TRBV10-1	CASSRDTSNTEAFF	TGCGCCAGCAGCCGGGACACCTCGAACACTGAAGCTTTCTTT
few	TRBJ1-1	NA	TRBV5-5	CASSLLTGLPTNTEAFF	TGTGCCAGCAGCCTTCTGACGGGATTACCGACGAACACTGAAGCTTTCTTT
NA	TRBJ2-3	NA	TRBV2	CASSLDRLSTDTQYF	TGTGCCAGCAGTCTGGACCGCCTTAGCACAGATACGCAGTATTTT
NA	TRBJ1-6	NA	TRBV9	CASSVADFVNSPLHF	TGTGCCAGCAGCGTAGCGGATTTTGTTAATTCACCCCTCCACTTT
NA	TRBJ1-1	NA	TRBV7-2	CASSLTVNTEAFF	TGTGCCAGCAGCTTAACGGTGAACACTGAAGCTTTCTTT
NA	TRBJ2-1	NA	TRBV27	CASSSPRDSSYNEQFF	TGTGCCAGCAGTTCCCCGCGGGACAGCTCCTACAATGAGCAGTTCTTC
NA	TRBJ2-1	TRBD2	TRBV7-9	CASSISGVPESEQFF	TGTGCCAGCAGCATTAGCGGGGTCCCGGAGAGTGAGCAGTTCTTC
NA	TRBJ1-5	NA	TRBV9	CASSVVEGVDQPQHF	TGTGCCAGCAGCGTAGTTGAGGGGGTAGATCAGCCCCAGCATTTT
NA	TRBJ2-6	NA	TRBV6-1	CASTPAGANVLTF	TGTGCCAGCACCCCAGCTGGGGCCAACGTCCTGACTTTC